The clone carrying this T cell receptor (beta chain) was observed a handful of times. The data are from a study of blood T cell repertoires in COVID-19. Study-wide background: There were acute and convalescent COVID-19 samples, and they came from the United States, Italy and Spain. T cells, B-cell-depleted T cells, or PBMCs supplied cDNA or gDNA.

Authors' processing steps: Quantification of nucleated cells was approximated via reference gene primer amplification. Profiled with immunoSEQ multiplex PCR; TCRdb holds only in-frame clones, not every one. V, J and clone size are taken as reported in that table, and D and trimming were inferred from the DNA itself. The sample has 150,000 to 200,000 clones, around 75% seen once. Germline V lookup: CDR1 SGHTA, CDR2 FQGTGA. V lost 8 bases, J lost 5 bases, and 19 bases lay in between. This CDR3 has 15 residues. The chain carries TRBV7-3 and TRBJ2-1, with D maybe TRBD2 (6 bases). The clonotype originates from a woman of 80 years or more with acute or convalescent COVID-19. The sequenced material came from peripheral blood. CDR3 amino acids: CASAHGGTTDNEQFF. The CDR3 DNA reads as TGTGCCAGCGCACACGGCGGGACCACCGACAATGAGCAGTTCTTC.